Here is one TCR beta chain with its context. Per the original data handling: The authors estimated nucleated cell counts from reference gene primer amplification. Measured with immunoSEQ multiplex PCR; TCRdb has only the in-frame clones, and not every one. V and J calls and clone size follow that table, whereas D and trimming were derived from the DNA. Found here are just over 300,000 clones, 85% to 90% of them singletons; the top ten hold 1.5% to 2%. This specimen belongs to a study of blood T cell repertoires in COVID-19. For the study at large: Acute-phase and convalescent COVID-19 samples originated in the United States, Italy and Spain. T cells, B-cell-depleted T cells, or PBMCs provided the cDNA or gDNA that served as material.

A Seattle source enrolled patients during active infection and followed them longitudinally. The sample was peripheral blood. This clonotype was obtained from a woman in her 30s with COVID-19, enrolled during active disease.

The CDR3 coding sequence is TGTGCCATCAGTGAATACACCCCCCCTAGGAAGGTGGTGTCTGGCTACACCTTC. Its translation: CAISEYTPPRKVVSGYTF. The V gene is TRBV10-3, the J gene TRBJ1-2; D call uncertain. Germline CDR1 is ENHRY and CDR2 is SYGVKD. The CDR3 runs to 18 residues. The V and J ends lost 3 bases and 7 bases respectively, with 27 bases between them.